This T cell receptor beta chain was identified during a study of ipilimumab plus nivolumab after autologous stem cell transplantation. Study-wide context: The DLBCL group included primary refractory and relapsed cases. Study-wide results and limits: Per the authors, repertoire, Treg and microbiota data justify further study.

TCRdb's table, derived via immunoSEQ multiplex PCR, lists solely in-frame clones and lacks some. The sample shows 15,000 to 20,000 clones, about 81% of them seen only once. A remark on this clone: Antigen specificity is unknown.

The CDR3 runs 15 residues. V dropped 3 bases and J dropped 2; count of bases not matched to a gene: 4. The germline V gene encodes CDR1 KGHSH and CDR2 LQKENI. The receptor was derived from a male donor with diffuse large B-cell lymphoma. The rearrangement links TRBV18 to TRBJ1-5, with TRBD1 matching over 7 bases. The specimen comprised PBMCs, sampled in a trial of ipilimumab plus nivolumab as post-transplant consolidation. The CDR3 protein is CASSPQGVGNQPQHF. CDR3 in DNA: TGTGCCAGCTCACCCCAGGGGGTTGGCAATCAGCCCCAGCATTTT.